One sample yielded the 19 T cell receptor beta chains listed below, sequenced in a study of T cells in lung cancer brain metastases. Sequenced by immunoSEQ multiplex PCR; TCRdb stores in-frame clones only, minus some. The table shows approximately 5,300 clones, with nearly 90% occurring only once. The material sequenced was tumor tissue from the primary lung tumor. These receptors were obtained from a woman aged 45-65 years with non-small cell lung cancer.

The chain has TRBV29-1 and TRBJ1-1, with D perhaps matching TRBD1 (6 bases). Trimming pared 6 bases from V and 4 bases from J, leaving 15 bases between. Looked up from germline, CDR1 is SQVTM and CDR2 is ANQGSEA. There are 13 residues in the CDR3. The CDR3 is CSVSQQGITEAFF. CDR3 sequence (DNA): TGCAGCGTAAGCCAACAGGGTATCACTGAAGCTTTCTTT.

This chain joins TRBV7-9 and TRBJ1-1; tentatively, D is TRBD1 (6 bases). Trimming stripped 4 bases from V and 4 bases from J, with 10 bases between. CDR3 size: 13 residues. CDR1 and CDR2 from the germline V gene are SEHNR and FQNEAQ (reference sequence). The CDR3: CASSWGRGTEAFF. DNA of the CDR3: TGTGCCAGCAGCTGGGGCAGGGGCACTGAAGCTTTCTTT.

The V and J genes are TRBV6-1 and TRBJ2-3; TRBD1 agrees at 8 bases. The V and J ends lost 3 bases and 1 base, in that order; junction bases with no gene match: 6. Per germline, CDR1 MNHNS and CDR2 SASEGT. This CDR3 comprises 16 residues. This chain's CDR3 is CASSDDRGRGTDTQYF. CDR3 nucleotide sequence: TGTGCCAGCAGTGACGACAGGGGAAGGGGCACAGATACGCAGTATTTT.

The chain uses TRBV7-9 and TRBJ1-2, with TRBD1 matching 7 bases. This CDR3 is 15 amino acids long. Germline CDR1 is SEHNR and CDR2 is FQNEAQ (reference sequence). With 2 bases clipped from V and 8 bases from J, the junction kept 11 bases outside the gene matches. The CDR3 nucleotides read TGTGCCAGCAGCTTACACAACAGGGGACCGGGGGGCTACACCTTC. This translates into CASSLHNRGPGGYTF.

This clone is a singleton in its sample. The genes are TRBV7-9 and TRBJ1-5; 7 bases align to TRBD1. The junction had 2 bases not matched to a gene; V was cut back by 5 bases and J by 4 bases. CDR1 SEHNR and CDR2 FQNEAQ come from the germline V gene (reference sequence). The CDR3 extends over 13 amino acids. CDR3 bases: TGTGCCAGCAGCCGGGACAGTAATCAGCCCCAGCATTTT. It is translated as CASSRDSNQPQHF. Full variable domain (outside the CDR3, taken from reference TRBV7-9 and TRBJ1-5): DTGVSQNPRHKITKRGQNVTFRCDPISEHNRLYWYRQTLGQGPEFLTYFQNEAQLEKSRLLSDRFSAERPKGSFSTLEIQRTEQGDSAMYLCASSRDSNQPQHFGDGTRLSIL.

The V gene is TRBV29-1, the J gene TRBJ2-3; the match to TRBD2 covers 10 bases. Germline V lookup: CDR1 SQVTM, CDR2 ANQGSEA. This CDR3 is 13 amino acids long. Trimming removed 5 bases from V and 5 bases from J; junction bases left unmatched: 4. The CDR3 DNA reads as TGCAGCGTTATTACTAGCGGGAAAGATACGCAGTATTTT. It is translated as CSVITSGKDTQYF.

The rearrangement joins TRBV2 to TRBJ2-1; TRBD2 aligns across 12 bases. The CDR3 has 15 amino acids. V shed 4 bases, J shed 9 bases, and the junction held 7 bases outside the gene matches. Germline CDR1 reads SNHLY; CDR2 reads FYNNEI. The CDR3 nucleotides are TGTGCCAGCAGTGGACTAGCGGGAGAGGCGGGTGAGCAGTTCTTC. As protein: CASSGLAGEAGEQFF.

The genes are TRBV6-5 and TRBJ2-3; no reliable D call. This CDR3 region has 15 residues. V lost 2 bases, J lost 0 bases, and 9 bases lay in between. Germline CDR1 MNHEY, CDR2 SVGAGI. Written as DNA, the CDR3 is TGTGCCAGCAGTTACGGCCAGCCGAGCACAGATACGCAGTATTTT. Protein sequence: CASSYGQPSTDTQYF.

This chain links TRBV7-2 with TRBJ1-5; a possible D gene is TRBD1 (6 bases). The germline V gene encodes CDR1 SGHTA and CDR2 FQGNSA. The ends were cut back, 5 bases at V and 6 bases at J, with 17 bases in the middle. The CDR3 extends over 15 amino acids. CDR3 DNA sequence: TGTGCCAGCAGCCGTACAGGGATTAAAGGTCAGCCCCAGCATTTT. The encoded protein is CASSRTGIKGQPQHF. Filled out from reference TRBV7-2 and TRBJ1-5, the complete variable domain reads GAGVSQSPSNKVTEKGKDVELRCDPISGHTALYWYRQSLGQGLEFLIYFQGNSAPDKSGLPSDRFSAERTGGSVSTLTIQRTQQEDSAVYLCASSRTGIKGQPQHFGDGTRLSIL.

This clone was seen once. The J gene is TRBJ2-2, the V gene TRBV27; D is perhaps TRBD1 or TRBD2 (6 bases each). Germline CDR1 reads MNHEY; CDR2 reads SMNVEV (reference sequence). V lost 5 bases and J lost 2, with 15 bases in between. This CDR3 is 16 amino acids long. The CDR3 DNA is TGTGCCAGCAGTCCCTCCGGGGGCGTAAACACCGGGGAGCTGTTTTTT. Its protein product is CASSPSGGVNTGELFF.

The V call is TRBV18, the J call TRBJ2-6; D uncertain. The CDR3 length is 14 residues. V lost 0 bases and J 2 bases, leaving 2 bases between the germline ends. Per germline, CDR1 KGHSH and CDR2 LQKENI. The CDR3 DNA is TGTGCCAGCTCACCACCGGCTGGGGCCAACGTCCTGACTTTC. The encoded protein is CASSPPAGANVLTF. Drawing the rest from reference TRBV18 and TRBJ2-6, the complete variable domain is NAGVMQNPRHLVRRRGQEARLRCSPMKGHSHVYWYRQLPEEGLKFMVYLQKENIIDESGMPKERFSAEFPKEGPSILRIQQVVRGDSAAYFCASSPPAGANVLTFGAGSRLTVL.

The chain carries TRBV4-2 and TRBJ1-1; D not resolved. V lost 1 base, J lost 0 bases, and 9 bases lay in between. CDR3 length: 15 amino acids. CDR1 LGHNA and CDR2 YNFKEQ come from the germline V gene. The CDR3 DNA is TGTGCCAGCAGCCAAGTAGGCGGGGTGAACACTGAAGCTTTCTTT. As protein: CASSQVGGVNTEAFF.

This chain connects TRBV19 to TRBJ2-1; 12 nucleotides align to TRBD2. Germline V gives CDR1 LNHDA, CDR2 SQIVND (reference sequence). J lost 8 bases, V lost 5 bases, and 4 bases had no gene match. The CDR3 length is 14 residues. The CDR3: CASSLAGGGHEQFF. CDR3 sequence (DNA): TGTGCCAGTAGTCTAGCGGGAGGGGGGCATGAGCAGTTCTTC.

This clone was observed a handful of times. A much larger clone differs from this one at a single base, so this may be a read error. The gene calls are TRBV14 and TRBJ2-4, with 8 bases matching TRBD1. The CDR3 runs to 13 residues. Germline V gives CDR1 SGHDN, CDR2 FVKESK. The CDR3 region is CTSSQSPGGFQYF. CDR3 DNA: TGTACCAGCAGCCAGTCCCCAGGGGGCTTTCAGTACTTC. Variable domain in full (rest from reference TRBV14 and TRBJ2-4): EAGVTQFPSHSVIEKGQTVTLRCDPISGHDNLYWYRRVMGKEIKFLLHFVKESKQDESGMPNNRFLAERTGGTYSTLKVQPAELEDSGVYFCTSSQSPGGFQYFGAGTRLSVL.

J is TRBJ1-1 and V is TRBV6-5, with D possibly TRBD1 on 5 matching bases. CDR3 size: 15 residues. Trimming left V 5 bases short and J 0 bases short, with 13 bases between. Germline V lookup: CDR1 MNHEY, CDR2 SVGAGI. In nucleotides, the CDR3 is TGTGCCAGCAGTCCCGCGGCAGGGTTGAACACTGAAGCTTTCTTT. This sequence encodes CASSPAAGLNTEAFF.

The chain joins TRBV5-6 to TRBJ2-1; D possibly corresponds to TRBD2 (6 bases). Germline CDR1 is SGHDT and CDR2 is YYEEEE. The CDR3 runs 15 residues. The V end was cut by 4 bases, the J end by 9 bases, with 20 bases between. CDR3 sequence reads: CASSRDGGYEAEQFF. As DNA, the CDR3 is TGTGCCAGCAGCAGGGACGGGGGATATGAGGCTGAGCAGTTCTTC.

This chain uses TRBV5-1 with TRBJ1-2; D is ambiguous. Trimming took off 4 bases at V and 8 bases at J, with 18 bases between the two ends. This CDR3 comprises 14 residues. Germline assignment: CDR1 SGHRS and CDR2 YFSETQ. The CDR3: CASSDTPGLGGYTF. The DNA of the CDR3 is TGCGCCAGCAGCGATACCCCTGGACTGGGGGGCTACACCTTC.

V gene TRBV27 combines with J gene TRBJ2-1; a possible D gene is TRBD2 (6 bases). Germline CDR1 and CDR2: MNHEY and SMNVEV (reference sequence). The CDR3 totals 17 residues. Trimming stripped 2 bases from V and 7 bases from J, with 21 bases between. The CDR3 is CASSLTGGTVRGNEQFF. DNA for the CDR3: TGTGCCAGCAGTTTAACGGGCGGGACTGTGCGAGGGAATGAGCAGTTCTTC.

The V gene is TRBV18, the J gene TRBJ2-3; D is unclear. The germline V gene encodes CDR1 KGHSH and CDR2 LQKENI. This CDR3 comprises 14 residues. The V and J ends lost 0 bases and 2 bases respectively, with 6 bases between them. CDR3 amino acids: CASSPPATTDTQYF. The CDR3 region has the DNA TGTGCCAGCTCACCACCAGCCACCACAGATACGCAGTATTTT.